This T cell receptor (beta chain) was sequenced during a study of immune characteristics of hereditary and idiopathic chronic pancreatitis. In its sample, this clone was seen a few times. Its antigen remains unidentified. The pancreas tissue came from patients undergoing total pancreatectomy with islet autotransplantation. Included chronic pancreatitis patients had no known history of diabetes. The ends lost 3 bases at V and 3 bases at J; junction bases unmatched: 5. The germline V gene encodes CDR1 LGHDT and CDR2 YNNKEL (reference sequence). This CDR3 has 14 residues. Assay: immunoSEQ multiplex PCR; the TCRdb copy retains only in-frame clones and omits some. This table holds approximately 1,900 clones, about three quarters found once. Study-wide results and limits: Gene families like TRBV10, TRBV19, TRBV23 and TRBV5 were used differently between subtypes. Versus controls, both chronic pancreatitis groups showed increased diversity and reduced clonality. No patients had chronic pancreatitis due to alcohol use.

J is TRBJ2-7 and V is TRBV3-1 (or the pseudogene TRBV3-2); 7 bases are a match to TRBD2. This receptor was identified in a human donor with chronic pancreatitis. The sample comprised pancreas tissue with hereditary chronic pancreatitis. The chain's CDR3 is CASSQPGGGYEQYF. For the CDR3, the DNA is TGTGCCAGCAGCCAGCCTGGCGGGGGCTACGAGCAGTACTTC.